Below are 20 T cell receptor beta chains sequenced from a single sample in a study of follicular helper T cells after annual influenza vaccination. Some clones are missing from TCRdb's copy, which holds only in-frame ones; the method was immunoSEQ multiplex PCR. The table shows 10,000 or so clones, with approximately 80% occurring only once. The sequenced sample was CXCR5- memory CD4+ T cells sorted from blood, obtained 6 weeks after influenza vaccination. Source of these receptors: an adult who received the influenza vaccine.

The chain joins TRBV10-3 to TRBJ1-1; 9 bases are shared with TRBD1. This CDR3 has 16 amino acids. Germline V gene sequence: CDR1 ENHRY, CDR2 SYGVKD. V was pared by 2 bases and J by 0 bases, with 4 bases of the junction left unmatched. This CDR3 is CAISETRQGVNTEAFF. The DNA for the CDR3 is TGTGCCATCAGTGAGACGCGACAGGGGGTGAACACTGAAGCTTTCTTT.

This clone was detected once. The chain is built from TRBV11-3 and TRBJ1-2; maybe TRBD1 (5 bases). Trimming took off 1 base at V and 8 bases at J, with 11 bases between the two ends. Germline assignment: CDR1 SGHNT and CDR2 YENEEA. This CDR3 contains 13 residues. CDR3 bases: TGTGCCAGCAGCTTAGGGACACGCTCGGGCTACACCTTC. It is translated as CASSLGTRSGYTF.

This clone has a single count. The rearrangement uses TRBV27 and TRBJ1-1; D gene unclear. Germline V gene lookup returns CDR1 MNHEY and CDR2 SMNVEV (reference sequence). This CDR3 has 14 residues. V was cut by 1 base and J by 1 base, with 7 bases left in between. CDR3 protein: CASSLWGKNTEAFF. CDR3 DNA: TGTGCCAGCAGTTTATGGGGTAAGAACACTGAAGCTTTCTTT.

This clone appeared a single time. The chain couples TRBV11-3 to TRBJ1-4; D unclear. Germline V gene lookup returns CDR1 SGHNT and CDR2 YENEEA. The CDR3 spans 14 residues. The V end was cut by 8 bases, the J end by 8 bases, with 18 bases between. The CDR3 bases are TGTGCCAGCGGACCACGTGGCTCGGCGGAAAAACTGTTTTTT. The encoded protein is CASGPRGSAEKLFF.

This chain joins TRBV5-4 and TRBJ2-5; the D is unclear. V was shortened by 3 bases and J by 0 bases, with 3 bases between the two germline ends. Germline V gene data show CDR1 as SGHNT and CDR2 as YYREEE (reference sequence). CDR3 length: 12 amino acids. CDR3 in DNA: TGTGCCAGCAGCTCCAACCAAGAGACCCAGTACTTC. The encoded protein is CASSSNQETQYF.

The chain's CDR3 is CATLRQGAYQPQHF. The DNA of the CDR3 is TGTGCCACCTTACGACAGGGGGCGTATCAGCCCCAGCATTTT. The chain uses TRBV6-5 and TRBJ1-5; 10 bases map to TRBD1. The CDR3 spans 14 residues. Losses at the gene ends were 10 bases for V and 5 bases for J; bases not matched to a gene: 8. Per the germline V gene, CDR1 is MNHEY and CDR2 is SVGAGI.

The chain employs TRBV7-2 and TRBJ1-1; 7 bases fit TRBD1. The germline gives CDR1 SGHTA, CDR2 FQGNSA. Unmatched junction bases numbered 5, after V lost 3 bases and J lost 4 bases. This CDR3 region has 14 residues. CDR3 DNA: TGTGCCAGCAGCTTCGATTACAGGGGCACTGAAGCTTTCTTT. This sequence encodes CASSFDYRGTEAFF.

The J gene is TRBJ1-3, the V gene TRBV7-2; TRBD1 might be the D (5 bases). The germline gives CDR1 SGHTA, CDR2 FQGNSA. This CDR3 region has 16 residues. V lost 5 bases, J lost 5 bases, and 19 bases lay in between. CDR3 bases: TGTGCCAGCAGCCCAGAAGCCGGGGGGTACAGAAACACCATATATTTT. Translation gives CASSPEAGGYRNTIYF.

Relative to its sample, this clone is large (0.1 to 1%). This chain uses TRBV10-1 with TRBJ1-2; D is uncertain. From germline, CDR1 is WNHNN and CDR2 SYGVQD (reference sequence). The CDR3 sequence is 13 residues long. V was trimmed by 4 bases and J by 3 bases, leaving 9 bases between them. CDR3 in DNA: TGCGCCAGCAGTGGGCGGATACACTATGGCTACACCTTC. It codes for CASSGRIHYGYTF.

The chain carries TRBV5-4 and TRBJ2-3; D ambiguous. This CDR3 spans 15 amino acids. The germline V gene has CDR1 SGHNT and CDR2 YYREEE (reference sequence). Trimming removed 0 bases at V and 5 bases at J, with 13 bases between. CDR3 nucleotide sequence: TGTGCCAGCAGCTTGGGCCCTGATCCCTTAGATACGCAGTATTTT. Amino acids: CASSLGPDPLDTQYF.

There are a few counts of this clone. This chain connects TRBV5-1 to TRBJ2-3; unclear D gene. V shed 0 bases and J shed 3 bases, with 8 bases lying between them. CDR1 is SGHRS, CDR2 YFSETQ, per germline. This CDR3 is built from 14 residues. CDR3 sequence: CASSLEPRTDTQYF. The CDR3 DNA reads as TGCGCCAGCAGCTTGGAACCCAGGACAGATACGCAGTATTTT. Complete variable domain (other parts from reference TRBV5-1 and TRBJ2-3): KAGVTQTPRYLIKTRGQQVTLSCSPISGHRSVSWYQQTPGQGLQFLFEYFSETQRNKGNFPGRFSGRQFSNSRSEMNVSTLELGDSALYLCASSLEPRTDTQYFGPGTRLTVL.

This sequence joins TRBV19 and TRBJ2-3, with D tentatively TRBD1 (6 bases). CDR1 is LNHDA and CDR2 is SQIVND in the germline V gene (reference sequence). Trimming took 5 bases from V and 7 from J, leaving 16 bases between them. This CDR3 is 14 amino acids long. The DNA of the CDR3 is TGTGCCAGTAGTTCCCGAACAGGGCAGTATACGCAGTATTTT. It encodes CASSSRTGQYTQYF.

This clone was counted a single time. An end of the junction differs from the germline gene, which may be a read error. The rearrangement links TRBV5-4 to TRBJ2-7, with 8 bases identical to TRBD1. The CDR3 totals 16 residues. The germline V gene encodes CDR1 SGHNT and CDR2 YYREEE (reference sequence). CDR3 sequence (DNA): TGTGCCAGCAGCTGGCAAGGGACAGGTACCTCCGACGAGCAGTACTTC. Residues: CASSWQGTGTSDEQYF.

The chain links TRBV6-1 to TRBJ2-2, with 11 bases aligning to TRBD2. This CDR3 region has 15 residues. Germline CDR1 reads MNHNS; CDR2 reads SASEGT. V shed 4 bases, J shed 5 bases, and the junction held 3 bases outside the gene matches. The CDR3, as DNA: TGTGCCAGCAGTGTCTTAGCGGGGGGGACCGGGGAGCTGTTTTTT. Protein sequence: CASSVLAGGTGELFF.

This sequence joins TRBV18 and TRBJ2-4, with D possibly being TRBD1 (6 bases). This CDR3 contains 16 residues. Germline CDR1 KGHSH, CDR2 LQKENI. Trimming took 4 bases from V and 5 from J, leaving 18 bases between them. The CDR3: CASSLRGQGVENIQYF. Here the CDR3 DNA reads TGTGCCAGCTCACTACGGGGACAAGGCGTAGAAAACATTCAGTACTTC.

The chain couples TRBV15 to TRBJ2-5, with D unclear. The germline V gene has CDR1 LNHNV and CDR2 YYDKDF (reference sequence). The V end was cut by 1 base, the J end by 7 bases, with 19 bases between. The CDR3 has 16 amino acids. CDR3: CATSRAPGLIKMTQYF. CDR3 nucleotides: TGTGCCACCAGCAGAGCTCCGGGTCTGATTAAGATGACCCAGTACTTC.

This clone appeared a single time. V and J are TRBV6-5 and TRBJ1-1; no definite D call. The CDR3 runs to 14 residues. V was trimmed by 6 bases and J by 9 bases, leaving 20 bases between them. Germline V lookup: CDR1 MNHEY, CDR2 SVGAGI. As DNA, the CDR3 is TGTGCCAGCAGCTGGAACGGGATGGGCACCAAAGCTTTCTTT. Translating it yields CASSWNGMGTKAFF.

The V and J genes are TRBV5-1 and TRBJ2-5, with D unclear. V was shortened by 0 bases and J by 5 bases, with 5 bases between the two germline ends. Germline CDR1 is SGHRS and CDR2 is YFSETQ. CDR3 size: 12 residues. DNA of the CDR3: TGCGCCAGCAGCTTGGCCGGGGAGACCCAGTACTTC. It specifies CASSLAGETQYF.

V and J are TRBV4-2 and TRBJ1-2; unclear D gene. V was trimmed by 1 base and J by 8 bases, leaving 8 bases between them. This CDR3 contains 12 residues. In germline, CDR1 is LGHNA, CDR2 YNFKEQ. The CDR3 loop reads CASSQVTMGYTF. The DNA of the CDR3 is TGTGCCAGCAGCCAAGTGACGATGGGCTACACCTTC.

The chain is built from TRBV4-3 and TRBJ2-3, with D tentatively TRBD1 (6 bases). Trimming left V 1 base short and J 4 bases short, with 15 bases between. The CDR3 runs to 16 residues. Germline loops: CDR1 LGHNA, CDR2 YSLEER. This chain's CDR3 is CASSQGSNRVSDTQYF. For the CDR3, the DNA is TGCGCCAGCAGCCAAGGGTCAAACAGGGTCTCAGATACGCAGTATTTT.